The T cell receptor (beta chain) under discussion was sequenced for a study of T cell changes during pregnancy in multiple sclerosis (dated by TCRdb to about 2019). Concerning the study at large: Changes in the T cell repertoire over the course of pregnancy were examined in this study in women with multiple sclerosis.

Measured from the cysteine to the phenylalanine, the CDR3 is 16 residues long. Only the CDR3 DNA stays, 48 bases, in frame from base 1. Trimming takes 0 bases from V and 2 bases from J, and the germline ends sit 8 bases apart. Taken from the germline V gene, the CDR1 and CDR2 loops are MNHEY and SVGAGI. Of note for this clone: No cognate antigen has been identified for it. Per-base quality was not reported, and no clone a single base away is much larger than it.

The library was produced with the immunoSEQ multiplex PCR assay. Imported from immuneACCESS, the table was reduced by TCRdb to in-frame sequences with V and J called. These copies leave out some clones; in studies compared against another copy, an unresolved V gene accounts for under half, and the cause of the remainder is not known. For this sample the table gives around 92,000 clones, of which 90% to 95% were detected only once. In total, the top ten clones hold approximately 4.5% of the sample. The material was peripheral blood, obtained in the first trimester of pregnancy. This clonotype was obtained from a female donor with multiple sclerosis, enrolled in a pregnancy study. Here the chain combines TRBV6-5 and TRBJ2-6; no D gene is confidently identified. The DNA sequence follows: TGTGCCAGCAGTTACTCGAAGAGCCCTGGGGCCAACGTCCTGACTTTC. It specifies CASSYSKSPGANVLTF.